This T cell receptor (beta chain) was recovered during a study of blood T cells in healthy people across ages. Study-wide points: Significant beta diversity loss was already apparent by age approximately 40, declining roughly linearly. Aged donors had fewer naive CD4+ cells and lower diversity than long-lived donors. Naive T cell percentage and TCR beta diversity correlated strongly.

Total RNA amounts of at least 5.5 micrograms were extracted per sample. In the case of this clonotype: The antigen is unknown.

Together with a sample-barcoded 5' primer, a J-beta primer mix was included in a second PCR lasting about 7 to 12 cycles. Each CDR3 protein gets one entry after TCRdb re-called the 5' RACE reads with MiXCR. Of hundreds of thousands of distinct CDR3 sequences detected, roughly 58% appear once; the ten largest clones hold 30% to 40%. CDR3 length: 16 amino acids. From germline, CDR1 is KGHSH and CDR2 LQKENI. V lost 2 bases and J 0 bases, leaving 12 bases between the germline ends. Sequenced material: blood. The rearrangement links TRBV18 to TRBJ2-3; D remains ambiguous. The TCR was taken from a man aged 60-69 years in good health. Here the CDR3 reads CASSPSSTESTDTQYF. The CDR3 DNA is TGTGCCAGCTCACCATCCTCCACAGAGAGCACAGATACGCAGTATTTT.